This T cell receptor (beta chain) was recorded in a study of blood T cell repertoires in COVID-19 (TCRdb year 2020). General notes on the study: Collaborator samples came from the United States, Italy and Spain and covered acute and convalescent phases of COVID-19. The material from the prospective study consisted of cDNA or gDNA derived from T cells, B-cell-depleted T cells, or PBMCs. Subjects who had been exposed to COVID-19, were actively infected with it, or had recovered from it provided the deeply sampled blood TCRbeta repertoires that made up the dataset. The repertoires were released in a freely available public database intended as a resource for research on the immune response to SARS-CoV-2. Samples came from the ongoing ImmuneRACE study (first 160 participants) plus 1,254 subjects from 6 global collaborators. Nearly every sample came with metadata listing a de-identified subject ID, COVID-19 status, age in years and sex. HLA class I and class II types, where available, came from metadata supplied by the sample provider rather than from assay-based typing.

About this clone itself: This clone's antigen is unknown. No qualities accompany the bases; no much larger clone lies one base away.

The immunoSEQ Assay, a bias-controlled multiplex PCR, was used to amplify TCRbeta CDR3 regions from genomic DNA. The published analysis was carried out like this. Within the assay, amplification of reference gene primers was used to estimate how many nucleated cells each sample contained. To quantify the absolute abundance of each unique TCRbeta CDR3 rearrangement, sequence reads were collapsed and filtered. For each sample, productive Simpson clonality was calculated as the square root of Simpson's diversity index across productive rearrangements. The immuneACCESS repertoire file appears here via TCRdb, limited to in-frame rearrangements. These files lack a portion of the clones; in checked studies, under half of the deficit traces to unresolved V genes, and the cause of the others is not known. V and J calls and clone size are those listed in that table; D and trimming were worked out from the DNA. The sample has roughly 220,000 clones on record, less than 90% of them singletons. Approximately 5% of the sample is taken by the ten largest.

The junction carries 12 bases between V and J, which are trimmed by 3 bases and 7 bases respectively. From cysteine to phenylalanine, the CDR3 is 13 amino acids long. The entry retains the CDR3 DNA only, 39 bases that are in frame from base 1. The full study reports these points: The amount of clinical and demographic metadata varied by source and participant and was provided uncurated.

Samples from volunteer blood donors who had recovered from COVID-19 were contributed by a second Seattle source. Each collaborating institution followed its own protocols to collect whole blood in K2EDTA tubes. Collaborator samples were shipped for TCRbeta analysis as frozen whole blood, isolated PBMCs, or DNA extracted from either sample type. The sequence is built from TRBV12-3 or TRBV12-4 and TRBJ2-5; confidence is insufficient to name the D gene. The clonotype comes from a woman aged 55-70 years who had recovered from COVID-19. The sample taken for sequencing was peripheral blood. The nucleotide sequence is given as TGTGCCAGCAGTTTCGGTCGCGATGGGACCCAGTACTTC. Its coded protein is CASSFGRDGTQYF.